Each of the 28 T cell receptor beta chains below was sequenced from the same sample in a study of PD-L1 blockade in urothelial cancer. Clones were sequenced by immunoSEQ multiplex PCR, and TCRdb holds only the in-frame ones, with some missing. The repertoire has tens of thousands of clones, roughly nine tenths of them found once; the top ten carry about 11%. Described time point: pretreatment peripheral blood. Material: PBMCs, obtained around atezolizumab (anti-PD-L1) treatment. These TCRs come from a woman aged 55-69 years with urothelial cancer.

This clone was counted a few times. This chain connects TRBV4-2 to TRBJ1-2, with D hard to call. From germline, CDR1 is LGHNA and CDR2 YNFKEQ. With 4 bases removed from V and 6 bases from J, the gap between germline ends came to 15 bases. The CDR3 runs to 14 residues. CDR3 protein: CASSPQRQTHGYTF. The CDR3, as DNA: TGTGCCAGCAGCCCACAAAGGCAGACACATGGCTACACCTTC.

The sample holds a few counts of this clone. CDR3 region: CASRDRENTEAFF. The CDR3, as DNA: TGTGCCAGCAGGGACAGGGAGAACACTGAAGCTTTCTTT. J is TRBJ1-1 and V is TRBV19; 9 bases are shared with TRBD1. Trimming at V came to 9 bases and at J to 1 base, leaving 3 bases not matched to a gene. This CDR3 region has 13 residues. Germline V gene data show CDR1 as LNHDA and CDR2 as SQIVND (reference sequence).

The J gene is TRBJ2-3, the V gene TRBV4-1; the match to TRBD2 covers 14 bases. The CDR3 runs to 16 residues. CDR1 MGHRA and CDR2 YSYEKL come from the germline V gene. V lost 4 bases to trimming and J lost 4 bases; unmatched junction nucleotides: 4. The CDR3, as DNA: TGCGCCAGCAGCCTGGGGACTAGCGGGAGCCCAGATACGCAGTATTTT. Its protein is CASSLGTSGSPDTQYF.

J is TRBJ1-1 and V is TRBV7-9; D uncertain. The CDR3 is 14 amino acids. The germline V and J ends were trimmed by 5 bases and 4 bases, with 14 bases remaining between them. Germline assignment: CDR1 SEHNR and CDR2 FQNEAQ (reference sequence). CDR3 region: CASSQSFAGTEAFF. DNA for the CDR3: TGTGCCAGCAGCCAGTCCTTTGCGGGCACTGAAGCTTTCTTT.

Of note for this clone: It may be a read error: a sequence one base away is much more abundant. This sequence joins TRBV6-1 and TRBJ2-5; 9 bases fit TRBD1. The CDR3 spans 13 residues. V was pared by 6 bases and J by 3 bases, with 2 bases of the junction left unmatched. Germline V gene data show CDR1 as MNHNS and CDR2 as SASEGT. CDR3 region: CASRRTGEETQYF. As DNA, the CDR3 is TGTGCCAGCAGAAGGACAGGGGAAGAGACCCAGTACTTC.

This chain links TRBV10-3 with TRBJ1-3; no clear D. Deletions cut 3 bases from V and 6 bases from J, with 12 bases between. CDR1 and CDR2 (germline): ENHRY, SYGVKD. CDR3 length: 14 residues. CDR3 sequence: CAISESGLLNTIYF. CDR3 nucleotide sequence: TGTGCCATCAGTGAATCAGGACTTCTAAACACCATATATTTT.

This clone has only a few counts. This sequence joins TRBV4-1 and TRBJ1-3, with a weak D call TRBD1 (6 bases). The CDR3 is made up of 16 amino acids. CDR1 and CDR2 from the germline V gene are MGHRA and YSYEKL. V was pared by 0 bases and J by 1 base, with 10 bases between. The CDR3 nucleotides are TGCGCCAGCAGCCAAGATGCAGGGGATTCTGGAAACACCATATATTTT. Protein sequence: CASSQDAGDSGNTIYF.

V and J are TRBV6-5 and TRBJ2-5; possibly TRBD1 for D (5 bases). This CDR3 has 15 amino acids. V dropped 0 bases and J dropped 2 bases, with 10 bases sitting between them. Germline loops: CDR1 MNHEY, CDR2 SVGAGI. CDR3 coding DNA: TGTGCCAGCAGTTACTCGAGACAGAAACAAGAGACCCAGTACTTC. It specifies CASSYSRQKQETQYF.

The sample holds a few counts of this clone. The V gene is TRBV6-4, the J gene TRBJ1-1; a weak D match, TRBD1 (6 bases). Per the germline V gene, CDR1 is MRHNA and CDR2 is SNTAGT. Trimming stripped 6 bases from V and 0 bases from J, with 20 bases between. The CDR3 spans 17 residues. This chain's CDR3 is CASSPQFRTALNTEAFF. In DNA form, the CDR3 reads TGTGCCAGCAGCCCGCAATTTAGGACAGCTCTGAACACTGAAGCTTTCTTT.

The rearrangement links TRBV10-3 to TRBJ2-7; TRBD1 is a possible D gene (6 bases). CDR3 length equals 13 residues. V gave up 10 bases and J gave up 5 bases, with 18 bases separating them. Germline CDR1 is ENHRY and CDR2 is SYGVKD. The CDR3 region has the DNA TGTGCCACCTCGGCAGGGGAATACAACGAGCAGTACTTC. This encodes CATSAGEYNEQYF.

The chain employs TRBV6-5 and TRBJ2-2; 7 bases are shared with TRBD2. Germline trimming cut 2 bases from V and 0 bases from J; bases unmatched to any gene: 0. The CDR3 covers 15 residues. The germline gives CDR1 MNHEY, CDR2 SVGAGI. The CDR3 reads CASSYGRANTGELFF. CDR3 DNA: TGTGCCAGCAGTTACGGGAGGGCGAACACCGGGGAGCTGTTTTTT.

The rearrangement uses TRBV10-3 and TRBJ1-1; no clear D. The V and J ends lost 3 bases and 4 bases respectively, with 15 bases between them. Per the germline V gene, CDR1 is ENHRY and CDR2 is SYGVKD. This CDR3 has 15 amino acids. CDR3 DNA sequence: TGTGCCATCAGTGACCCACAGCGGCGGGGCACTGAAGCTTTCTTT. It specifies CAISDPQRRGTEAFF.

The chain carries TRBV15 and TRBJ2-1; 9 nucleotides line up with TRBD2. V trimming: 5 bases; J trimming: 9 bases; junction bases outside the gene matches: 11. The length of the CDR3 is 15 residues. CDR1 and CDR2 (germline): LNHNV, YYDKDF (reference sequence). Here the CDR3 reads CATSRSASGMAEQFF. As DNA, the CDR3 is TGTGCCACCAGCCGGTCCGCTAGCGGGATGGCTGAGCAGTTCTTC.

This clone has just one count. The chain recombines TRBV30 with TRBJ2-7; 9 nucleotides align to TRBD1. CDR1 and CDR2 (germline): GTSNPN, SVGIG (reference sequence). The trim removed 5 bases at V and 4 bases at J, leaving 9 bases unmatched. CDR3 length: 14 amino acids. CDR3 sequence (DNA): TGTGCCTGGGCGACCGGGACAGGGAGTTACGAGCAGTACTTC. Translation: CAWATGTGSYEQYF.

This clone was counted a single time. This chain connects TRBV28 to TRBJ1-2; 10 bases align to TRBD1. V lost 2 bases to trimming and J lost 4 bases; unmatched junction nucleotides: 4. Germline loops: CDR1 MDHEN, CDR2 SYDVKM. The CDR3 extends over 15 amino acids. The CDR3 bases are TGTGCCAGCAGTTTAGGACAGGGGGTTTTCTATGGCTACACCTTC. Translated: CASSLGQGVFYGYTF.

The chain combines TRBV7-9 with TRBJ1-5; the match to TRBD1 covers 8 bases. CDR3 length: 14 residues. V gave up 3 bases and J gave up 6 bases; unmatched junction bases: 4. Germline V lookup: CDR1 SEHNR, CDR2 FQNEAQ (reference sequence). The CDR3 here is CASSFGQGGQPQHF. CDR3 coding DNA: TGTGCCAGCAGCTTTGGACAGGGAGGTCAGCCCCAGCATTTT. Supplemented by reference TRBV7-9 and TRBJ1-5, the full variable domain reads DTGVSQNPRHKITKRGQNVTFRCDPISEHNRLYWYRQTLGQGPEFLTYFQNEAQLEKSRLLSDRFSAERPKGSFSTLEIQRTEQGDSAMYLCASSFGQGGQPQHFGDGTRLSIL.

The chain combines TRBV7-2 with TRBJ1-5; no reliable D call. Germline CDR1 is SGHTA and CDR2 is FQGNSA. This CDR3 comprises 12 residues. V lost 5 bases and J 3 bases, leaving 5 bases between the germline ends. The CDR3 DNA follows: TGTGCCAGCAGCCCAGTCAATCAGCCCCAGCATTTT. Its translation is CASSPVNQPQHF.

CDR3 DNA sequence: TGTGCCAGCAGCTGGACAGGGAGCAATCAGCCCCAGCATTTT. Its translation: CASSWTGSNQPQHF. The chain joins TRBV5-6 to TRBJ1-5, with 8 bases aligning to TRBD1. V dropped 3 bases and J dropped 1; count of bases not matched to a gene: 0. CDR1 and CDR2 from the germline V gene are SGHDT and YYEEEE. This CDR3 is built from 14 residues.

This sequence joins TRBV10-2 and TRBJ2-7, with 12 bases that match TRBD2. CDR1 is WSHSY, CDR2 SAAADI, per germline. The V gene end was trimmed by 4 bases and the J gene end by 7 bases; junction bases not matched to a gene: 5. The CDR3 covers 14 residues. CDR3 loop: CASSALAGGGEQYF. The CDR3 coding sequence is TGCGCCAGCAGTGCGCTAGCGGGAGGGGGAGAGCAGTACTTC.

The J gene is TRBJ2-1, the V gene TRBV30, with a tentative D call TRBD1 (5 bases). This CDR3 has 14 residues. The V end lost 2 bases, the J end lost 2 bases, and 10 bases lay between the germline ends. Germline loops: CDR1 GTSNPN, CDR2 SVGIG (reference sequence). Here the CDR3 reads CAWSKGRTYNEQFF. CDR3 nucleotide sequence: TGTGCCTGGAGTAAGGGGCGTACCTACAATGAGCAGTTCTTC.

The chain uses TRBV4-2 and TRBJ2-1; 11 nucleotides line up with TRBD2. V lost 0 bases and J lost 3; bases outside the gene matches: 1. From germline, CDR1 is LGHNA and CDR2 YNFKEQ. CDR3 length equals 16 residues. CDR3: CASSQDGTSGYNEQFF. The CDR3 coding sequence is TGTGCCAGCAGCCAAGATGGGACTAGCGGCTACAATGAGCAGTTCTTC.

The gene calls are TRBV28 and TRBJ2-5, with 10 nucleotides matching TRBD2. CDR1 MDHEN and CDR2 SYDVKM come from the germline V gene. Trimming took 6 bases from V and 5 from J; bases not matched to a gene: 9. The CDR3 consists of 15 residues. In DNA, the CDR3 is TGTGCCAGCAGCCGGCCCGGGACTAGCGTGGAGACCCAGTACTTC. This codes for CASSRPGTSVETQYF.

The rearrangement joins TRBV19 to TRBJ1-5; D perhaps matches TRBD1 (5 bases). This CDR3 has 14 amino acids. Germline V gives CDR1 LNHDA, CDR2 SQIVND (reference sequence). V was pared by 5 bases and J by 0 bases, with 8 bases between. CDR3 bases: TGTGCCAGTAGTCTTGACAGTAGCAATCAGCCCCAGCATTTT. Encoded protein: CASSLDSSNQPQHF. Full variable domain (missing parts from reference TRBV19 and TRBJ1-5): DGGITQSPKYLFRKEGQNVTLSCEQNLNHDAMYWYRQDPGQGLRLIYYSQIVNDFQKGDIAEGYSVSREKKESFPLTVTSAQKNPTAFYLCASSLDSSNQPQHFGDGTRLSIL.

This chain uses TRBV19 with TRBJ2-5; 7 nucleotides line up with TRBD1. Looked up from germline, CDR1 is LNHDA and CDR2 is SQIVND (reference sequence). Trimming at V came to 6 bases and at J to 7 bases, leaving 20 bases not matched to a gene. The CDR3 is 17 amino acids. The CDR3 sequence is CASSPRGRARGGGTQYF. Here the CDR3 DNA reads TGTGCCAGTAGCCCTCGTGGCAGGGCAAGAGGGGGCGGGACCCAGTACTTC.

The rearrangement links TRBV28 to TRBJ2-7; the match to TRBD2 covers 11 bases. V was pared by 5 bases and J by 1 base, with 7 bases of the junction left unmatched. CDR3 length: 16 residues. The V gene's germline CDR1 is MDHEN and CDR2 SYDVKM. The CDR3 bases are TGTGCCAGCAGTGAACTAGGACTAGCGGGTTCCTACGAGCAGTACTTC. Residues: CASSELGLAGSYEQYF.

The chain uses TRBV29-1 and TRBJ2-7; the match to TRBD1 covers 12 bases. Germline V gives CDR1 SQVTM, CDR2 ANQGSEA. Losses at the gene ends were 6 bases for V and 4 bases for J; bases not matched to a gene: 7. The CDR3 totals 14 residues. DNA of the CDR3: TGCAGCGTCGCTGGGACAGGGGGCGCGTACGAGCAGTACTTC. It yields the protein CSVAGTGGAYEQYF.

The chain is built from TRBV2 and TRBJ1-2; D remains unclear. The length of the CDR3 is 14 residues. CDR1 is SNHLY and CDR2 is FYNNEI in the germline V gene. V lost 6 bases and J 3 bases, leaving 14 bases between the germline ends. CDR3: CASSLPEGYYGYTF. CDR3 DNA sequence: TGTGCCAGCAGCCTTCCTGAGGGTTACTATGGCTACACCTTC.

The chain carries TRBV30 and TRBJ1-2; D is possibly TRBD1 (6 bases). The CDR3 sequence is 11 residues long. With 3 bases removed from V and 7 bases from J, the gap between germline ends came to 9 bases. The germline V gene has CDR1 GTSNPN and CDR2 SVGIG (reference sequence). The CDR3: CAWRQGLGYTF. The CDR3 DNA follows: TGTGCCTGGAGGCAGGGGCTTGGCTACACCTTC.